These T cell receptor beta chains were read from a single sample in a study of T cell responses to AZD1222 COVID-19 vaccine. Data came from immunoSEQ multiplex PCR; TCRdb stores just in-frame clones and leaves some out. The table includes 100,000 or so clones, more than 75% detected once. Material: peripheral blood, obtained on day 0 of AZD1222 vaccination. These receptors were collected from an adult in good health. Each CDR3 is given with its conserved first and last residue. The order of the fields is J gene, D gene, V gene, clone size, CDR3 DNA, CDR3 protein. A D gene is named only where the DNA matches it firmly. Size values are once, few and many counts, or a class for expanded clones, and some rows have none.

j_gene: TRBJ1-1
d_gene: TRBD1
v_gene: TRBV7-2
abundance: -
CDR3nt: TGTGCCAGCAGCCCGCACCAGGGGGTGAACACTGAAGCTTTCTTT
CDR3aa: CASSPHQGVNTEAFF

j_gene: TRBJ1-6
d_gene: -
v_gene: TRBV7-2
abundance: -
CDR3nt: TGTGCCAGCAGCTTGAGCCCGGGGGGACGTTCACCCCTCCACTTT
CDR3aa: CASSLSPGGRSPLHF

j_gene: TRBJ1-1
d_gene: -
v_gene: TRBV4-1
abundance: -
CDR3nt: TGCGCCAGCAGCCGCGGGGTGAACACTGAAGCTTTCTTT
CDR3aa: CASSRGVNTEAFF

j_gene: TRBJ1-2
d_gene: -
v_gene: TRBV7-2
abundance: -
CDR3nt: TGTGCCAGCAACCCTGCTGCAGTCCACTATGGCTACACCTTC
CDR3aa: CASNPAAVHYGYTF

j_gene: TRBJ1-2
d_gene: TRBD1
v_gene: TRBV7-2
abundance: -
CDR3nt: TGTGCCAGCAGCTTATTAGGAGGGCAGGGGGCGCGCGGTGGATATGGCTACACCTTC
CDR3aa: CASSLLGGQGARGGYGYTF

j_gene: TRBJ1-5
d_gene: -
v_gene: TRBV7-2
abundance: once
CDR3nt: TGTGCCAGCAGCTTTTCGGGGGTCCCTCAGCCCCAGCATTTT
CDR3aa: CASSFSGVPQPQHF

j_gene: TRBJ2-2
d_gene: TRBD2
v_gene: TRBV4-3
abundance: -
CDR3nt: TGCGCCAGCAGCCAAGTTGGGGGGGTCCCCACCGGGGAGCTGTTTTTT
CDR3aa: CASSQVGGVPTGELFF

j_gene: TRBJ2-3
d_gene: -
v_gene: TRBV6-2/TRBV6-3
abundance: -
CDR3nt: TGTGCCAGCAGTTCAACTACCTCGGGGCCAATAGGTACGCAGTATTTT
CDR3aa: CASSSTTSGPIGTQYF

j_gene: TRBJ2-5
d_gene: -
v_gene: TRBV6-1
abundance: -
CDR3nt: TGTGCCAGCAGTGAGGGGAGGGAGACCCAGTACTTC
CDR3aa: CASSEGRETQYF

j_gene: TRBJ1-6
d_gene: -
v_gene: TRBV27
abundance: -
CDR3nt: TGTGCCAGCAGATCGGACCTCGAAACCCTCCACTTT
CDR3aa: CASRSDLETLHF

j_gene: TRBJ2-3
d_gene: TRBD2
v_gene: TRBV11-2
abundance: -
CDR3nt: TGTGCCAGCAGCTTAGTGGGAGCGGGGGGCTCCGCAGATACGCAGTATTTT
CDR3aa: CASSLVGAGGSADTQYF

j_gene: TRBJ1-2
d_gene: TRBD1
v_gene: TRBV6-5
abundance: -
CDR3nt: TGTGCCAGTGTAGGGGGCAGCCGTTTTAACTATGGCTACACCTTC
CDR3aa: CASVGGSRFNYGYTF

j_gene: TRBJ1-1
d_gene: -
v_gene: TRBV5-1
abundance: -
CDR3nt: TGCGCCAGCAGCTTGACCGGAATGAACACTGAAGCTTTCTTT
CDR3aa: CASSLTGMNTEAFF

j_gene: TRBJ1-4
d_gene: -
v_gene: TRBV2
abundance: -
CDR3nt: TGTGCCAGCGGCGGGCAGATCGGCGAAAAACTGTTTTTT
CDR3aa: CASGGQIGEKLFF

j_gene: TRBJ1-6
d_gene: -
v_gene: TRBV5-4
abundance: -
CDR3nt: TGTGCCAGCAGCTTTTCCAGCCAGGGGTTAGATTCACCCCTCCACTTT
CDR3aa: CASSFSSQGLDSPLHF

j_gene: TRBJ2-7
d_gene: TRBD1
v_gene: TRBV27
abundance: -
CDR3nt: TGTGCCAGCAGTCCTTCACAGGGGCCCTACGAGCAGTACTTC
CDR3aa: CASSPSQGPYEQYF

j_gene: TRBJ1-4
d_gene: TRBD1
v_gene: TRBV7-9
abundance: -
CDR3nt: TGTGCCAGCAGCCAGGACAGGGAAGGGAGAAAACTGTTTTTT
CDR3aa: CASSQDREGRKLFF

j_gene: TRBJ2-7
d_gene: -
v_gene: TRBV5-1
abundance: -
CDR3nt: TGCGCCAGCAGCTTGGCCCTTCGGGACGGCTACGAGCAGTACTTC
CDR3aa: CASSLALRDGYEQYF

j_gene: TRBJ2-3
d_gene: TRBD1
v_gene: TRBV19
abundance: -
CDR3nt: TGTGCCAGTAGTATAGGCGGGACAGGGATAGATACGCAGTATTTT
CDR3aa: CASSIGGTGIDTQYF

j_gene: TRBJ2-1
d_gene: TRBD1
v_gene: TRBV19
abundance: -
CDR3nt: TGTGCCAGTAGTATATACAGGGGGAGTGGGAATGAGCAGTTCTTC
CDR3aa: CASSIYRGSGNEQFF

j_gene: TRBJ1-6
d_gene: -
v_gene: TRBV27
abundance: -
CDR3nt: TGTGCCAGCAAACTCCTCCTAGACGGCTATAATTCACCCCTCCACTTT
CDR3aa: CASKLLLDGYNSPLHF

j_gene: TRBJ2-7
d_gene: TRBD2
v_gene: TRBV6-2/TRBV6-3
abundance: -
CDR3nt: TGTGCCAGCAGTTACGGGACTAGCGCCTACGAGCAGTACTTC
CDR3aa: CASSYGTSAYEQYF

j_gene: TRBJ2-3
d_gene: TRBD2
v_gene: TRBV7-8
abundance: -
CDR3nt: TGTGCCAGCAGCTCAAAGACTAGCGGTGGCACAGATACGCAGTATTTT
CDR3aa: CASSSKTSGGTDTQYF

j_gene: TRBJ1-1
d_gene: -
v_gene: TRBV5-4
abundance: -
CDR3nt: TGTGCCAGCAGCTTGACAGGGAGGGGCACTGAAGCTTTCTTT
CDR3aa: CASSLTGRGTEAFF

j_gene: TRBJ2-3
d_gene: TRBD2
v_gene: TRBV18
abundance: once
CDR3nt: TGTGCCAGCTCACCACTGGCTAGCGGGGGGGCAGCAGATACGCAGTATTTT
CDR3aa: CASSPLASGGAADTQYF

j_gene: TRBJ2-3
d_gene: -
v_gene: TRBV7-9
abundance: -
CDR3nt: TGTGCCAGCAGCTTTCAGGGGGGCCCTCGTGATACGCAGTATTTT
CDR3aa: CASSFQGGPRDTQYF

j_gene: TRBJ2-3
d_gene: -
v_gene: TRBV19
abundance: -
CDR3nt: TGTGCCAGTAGTAGTAGGGTATCGATGGGCAGAGATACGCAGTATTTT
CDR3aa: CASSSRVSMGRDTQYF

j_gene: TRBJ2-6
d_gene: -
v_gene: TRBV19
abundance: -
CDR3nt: TGTGCCAGTAGTATATCAGGCTCTGGGGCCAACGTCCTGACTTTC
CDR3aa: CASSISGSGANVLTF

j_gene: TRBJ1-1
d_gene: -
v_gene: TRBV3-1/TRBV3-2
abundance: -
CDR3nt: TGTGCCAGCAGCCAAGAACAGGCTATGAACACTGAAGCTTTCTTT
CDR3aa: CASSQEQAMNTEAFF

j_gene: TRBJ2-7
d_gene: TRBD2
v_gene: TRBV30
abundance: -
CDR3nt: TGTGCCTGGAGTGTAAAGGTAGCGGGGGGCCCCGAGCAGTACTTC
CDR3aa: CAWSVKVAGGPEQYF

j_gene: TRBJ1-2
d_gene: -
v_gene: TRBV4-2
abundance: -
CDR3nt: TGTGCCAGCAGCCAAGAAGCGGGGGCGAAAAGCTATGGCTACACCTTC
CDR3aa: CASSQEAGAKSYGYTF

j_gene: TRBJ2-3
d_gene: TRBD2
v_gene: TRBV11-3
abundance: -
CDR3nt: TGTGCCAGCAGCTTAGATGCCAACGGGGGGGCTAACACAGATACGCAGTATTTT
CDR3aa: CASSLDANGGANTDTQYF